The clone carrying this T cell receptor (beta chain) was observed a handful of times. Antigen unknown. The sample is drawn from a study of blood T cells in healthy people across ages. A second PCR, run for 7 to 11 cycles, used a sample-barcoded 5' primer plus a J-beta primer mix. TCRdb independently ran MiXCR on the 5' RACE reads; one entry per CDR3 protein. This sample carries around 1,100,000 distinct CDR3 sequences, roughly two fifths of them seen once, and the ten largest clones take 10% to 15%. With 3 bases removed from V and 0 bases from J, the gap between germline ends came to 13 bases. CDR1 is SGHTA and CDR2 is FQGNSA in the germline V gene. CDR3 length equals 16 residues. Findings and caveats of the study: Per million T cells, the diversity of TCR beta decreased roughly linearly as age advanced.

The rearrangement links TRBV7-2 to TRBJ2-3; possible D gene TRBD2, 5 bases. Sample: blood. This clonotype was obtained from a man aged 18 to 30 in good health. The CDR3 loop reads CASSFGRGISTDTQYF. The CDR3, as DNA: TGTGCCAGCAGCTTCGGTCGGGGAATAAGCACAGATACGCAGTATTTT. The full variable domain, in which reference TRBV7-2 and TRBJ2-3 provide the parts outside the CDR3, is GAGVSQSPSNKVTEKGKDVELRCDPISGHTALYWYRQSLGQGLEFLIYFQGNSAPDKSGLPSDRFSAERTGGSVSTLTIQRTQQEDSAVYLCASSFGRGISTDTQYFGPGTRLTVL.